This T cell receptor beta chain is from a study of response to subunit inactivated influenza vaccine (dated by TCRdb to 2017 to 2018). At the level of the whole study: Deep quantitative profiling of the T cell receptor repertoire was used in the study to follow responses to a trivalent subunit inactivated influenza vaccine.

This clonotype was counted between two and nine times. Its target antigen remains unknown. The sample holds no much larger clone one base away, and base qualities are not on file. Points the paper makes about the study in general: It was suggested by the authors that each seasonal influenza vaccination may recruit only a limited number of new T cells.

From a lookup of the germline V gene (reference sequence), CDR1 and CDR2 are MNHEY and SMNVEV. V is shortened by 3 bases, J by 4 bases, and the region joining them spans 18 bases. Its CDR3 holds 16 amino acids, cysteine through phenylalanine. CDR3 DNA only is kept here, 48 bases in frame from base 1. The library was prepared using RT-PCR. TCRdb lists the instrument as Illumina HiSeq 2500. The raw public data were reprocessed by TCRdb itself: fastp quality trimming at Q25, MiXCR clonotype calling, in-frame beta chains only. Under each unique CDR3 protein, matching rows form one entry showing the most common genes and DNA. The sample table holds roughly 630,000 distinct CDR3 sequences, of which less than 15% were seen once. Of the sample, about 7.6% falls within the top ten clones.

Sequenced material: PBMCs from blood, taken less than 15 days before vaccination. Rearrangement joined TRBV27 to TRBJ2-5; the D element could tentatively be TRBD1 or TRBD2, as 5 bases agree for each. The TCR was taken from a man in his fifties or sixties who received an inactivated influenza vaccine. Donor details come from another sample of the same person, matched by shared clones. The DNA sequence reads TGTGCCAGCAGTTTCAGGGCGGCCGAGGGGATAGAGACCCAGTACTTC. This yields the protein CASSFRAAEGIETQYF.